This T cell receptor (beta chain) is from a study of cytomegalovirus exposure and HLA in healthy donors. Whole-study results and caveats: For TCR beta chains, V- and J-gene trimming was later linked to a missense DCLRE1C variant. Earlier analysis yielded a pattern in which most TCR beta V segments were productive about 90% or about 30% of the time. TCR beta sequences reportedly predicted most subjects' HLA-A and HLA-B alleles accurately. Some TCR beta chains (over 150 of them) were listed as cytomegalovirus-associated.

In the PCR, 60 Vbeta and 13 Jbeta primers were used. Here immunoSEQ multiplex PCR was the method, and the copy in TCRdb shows in-frame clones only, minus some. The sample lists 55,000 to 75,000 clones, approximately 81% occurring once. J gave up 0 bases and V 3 bases, and 3 bases lay outside the gene matches. The CDR3 totals 17 residues. Germline V lookup: CDR1 SQVTM, CDR2 ANQGSEA. This clone has just one count. Its antigen is currently unknown. Sequenced sample: PBMCs. The V call is TRBV29-1, the J call TRBJ2-1, with TRBD2 identical over 15 bases. This TCR derives from a woman aged 30 to 39 in good health and CMV-seropositive. DNA for the CDR3: TGCAGCGTTGAGGGACTAGCGGGAGGTCGCTCCTACAATGAGCAGTTCTTC. Encoded protein: CSVEGLAGGRSYNEQFF.